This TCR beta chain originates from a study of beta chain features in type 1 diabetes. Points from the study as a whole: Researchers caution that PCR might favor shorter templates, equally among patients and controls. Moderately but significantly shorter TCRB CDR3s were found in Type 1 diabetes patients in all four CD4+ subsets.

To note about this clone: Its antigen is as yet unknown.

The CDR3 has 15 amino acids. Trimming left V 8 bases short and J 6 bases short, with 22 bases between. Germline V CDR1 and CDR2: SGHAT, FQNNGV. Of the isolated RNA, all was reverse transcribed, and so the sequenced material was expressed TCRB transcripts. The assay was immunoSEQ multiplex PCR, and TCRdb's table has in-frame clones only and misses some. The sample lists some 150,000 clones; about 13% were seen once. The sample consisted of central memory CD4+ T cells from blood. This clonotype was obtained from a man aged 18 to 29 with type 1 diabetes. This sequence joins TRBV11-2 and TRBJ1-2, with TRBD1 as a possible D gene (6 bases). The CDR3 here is CASCSRSGGLNGYTF. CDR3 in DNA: TGTGCCAGCTGCTCCCGTTCGGGGGGGCTAAATGGCTACACCTTC.